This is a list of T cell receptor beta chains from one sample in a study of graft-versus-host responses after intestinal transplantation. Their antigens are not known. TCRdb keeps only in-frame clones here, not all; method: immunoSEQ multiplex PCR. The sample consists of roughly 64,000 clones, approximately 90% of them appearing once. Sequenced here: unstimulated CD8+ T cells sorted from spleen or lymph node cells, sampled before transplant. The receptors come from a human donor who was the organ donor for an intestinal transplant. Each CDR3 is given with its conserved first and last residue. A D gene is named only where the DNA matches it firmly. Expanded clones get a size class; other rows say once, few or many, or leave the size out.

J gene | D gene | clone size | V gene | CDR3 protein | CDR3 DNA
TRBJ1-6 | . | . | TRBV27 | CASSLGATVGSPLHF | TGTGCCAGCAGTTTAGGGGCGACCGTAGGTTCACCCCTCCACTTT
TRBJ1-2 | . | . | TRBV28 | CASREGRISLYGYTF | TGTGCCAGCAGGGAAGGGAGAATTAGTCTCTATGGCTACACCTTC
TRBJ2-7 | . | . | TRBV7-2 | CASSLLTDHYEQYF | TGTGCCAGCAGCCTCTTGACAGATCACTACGAGCAGTACTTC
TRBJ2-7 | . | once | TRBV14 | CASSQYSLYGYEQYF | TGTGCCAGCAGCCAATATAGTCTCTACGGCTACGAGCAGTACTTC
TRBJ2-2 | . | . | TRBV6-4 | CASSDSEAGELFF | TGTGCCAGCAGTGACTCCGAGGCCGGGGAGCTGTTTTTT
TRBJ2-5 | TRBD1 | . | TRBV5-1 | CASSLASMGQGMEETQYF | TGCGCCAGCAGCTTGGCCTCGATGGGACAGGGTATGGAAGAGACCCAGTACTTC
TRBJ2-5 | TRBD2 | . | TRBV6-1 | CASSWSAGRETQYF | TGTGCCAGCAGCTGGTCAGCGGGAAGAGAGACCCAGTACTTC
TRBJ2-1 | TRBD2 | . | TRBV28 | CASRPLTSGRSEQFF | TGTGCCAGCAGACCACTCACTAGCGGGAGGTCTGAGCAGTTCTTC
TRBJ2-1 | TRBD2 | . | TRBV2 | CASSGALGLAGTYNEQFF | TGTGCCAGTAGTGGGGCTCTTGGACTAGCGGGAACCTACAATGAGCAGTTCTTC
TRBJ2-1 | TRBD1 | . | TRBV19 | CASSIWTGVNEQFF | TGTGCCAGTAGTATCTGGACAGGGGTCAATGAGCAGTTCTTC
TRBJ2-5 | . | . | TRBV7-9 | CASSFSSGRGAETQYF | TGTGCCAGCAGCTTCAGCTCTGGCAGGGGAGCAGAGACCCAGTACTTC
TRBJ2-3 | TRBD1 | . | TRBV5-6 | CASSPADREADTQYF | TGTGCCAGCAGCCCTGCCGACAGGGAAGCAGATACGCAGTATTTT
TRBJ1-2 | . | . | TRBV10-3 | CAMSSTHPGKVYGYTF | TGTGCCATGTCCTCGACACACCCAGGGAAGGTATATGGCTACACCTTC
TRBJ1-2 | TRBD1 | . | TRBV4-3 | CASSPTGANYGYTF | TGCGCCAGCAGTCCCACAGGGGCTAACTATGGCTACACCTTC
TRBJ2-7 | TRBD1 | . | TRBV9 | CASSVAEGAAYEQYF | TGTGCCAGCAGCGTAGCTGAGGGGGCGGCGTACGAGCAGTACTTC
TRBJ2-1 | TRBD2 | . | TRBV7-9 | CASSLSGREGEQFF | TGTGCCAGCAGCTTATCGGGGCGGGAGGGTGAGCAGTTCTTC
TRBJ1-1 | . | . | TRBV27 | CASSLFRSVGTEAFF | TGTGCCAGCAGTTTATTTCGGTCCGTTGGCACTGAAGCTTTCTTT
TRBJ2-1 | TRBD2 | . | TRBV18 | CASSPGTSGSNEQFF | TGTGCCAGCTCCCCCGGGACTAGCGGGAGTAATGAGCAGTTCTTC
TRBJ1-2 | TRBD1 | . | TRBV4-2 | CASSQGGTGVYYGYTF | TGTGCCAGCAGCCAGGGAGGGACAGGGGTTTACTATGGCTACACCTTC
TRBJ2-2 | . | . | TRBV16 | CASSRGLRRELFF | TGTGCCAGCAGCCGAGGACTGCGACGGGAGCTGTTTTTT
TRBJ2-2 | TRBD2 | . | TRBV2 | CASSELTSGPGLPGELFF | TGTGCCAGCAGTGAGTTGACTAGCGGACCCGGTTTGCCCGGGGAGCTGTTTTTT
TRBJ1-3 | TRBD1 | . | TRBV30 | CAWSYGQGLTIYF | TGTGCCTGGAGCTACGGACAGGGGCTCACCATATATTTT
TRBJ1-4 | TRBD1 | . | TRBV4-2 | CASSQEVGDSETLFF | TGTGCCAGCAGCCAAGAAGTAGGGGACAGTGAAACACTGTTTTTT
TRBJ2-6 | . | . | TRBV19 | CASSKGDSGANVLTF | TGTGCCAGTAGTAAGGGGGACTCTGGGGCCAACGTCCTGACTTTC
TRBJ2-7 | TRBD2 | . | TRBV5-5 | CASSLEAGGFYEQYF | TGTGCCAGCAGCTTGGAAGCGGGAGGTTTCTACGAGCAGTACTTC
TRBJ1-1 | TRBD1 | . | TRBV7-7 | CASSLRDSGTEAFF | TGTGCTAGCAGCTTAAGGGACAGCGGCACTGAAGCTTTCTTT
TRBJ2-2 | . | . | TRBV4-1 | CASSQTSTGELFF | TGCGCCAGCAGCCAAACAAGCACCGGGGAGCTGTTTTTT